The 20 T cell receptor beta chains reported below all come from one sample, sequenced in a study of T-cell reconstitution after alpha-beta-depleted transplantation in children. Molecular barcoding with unique molecular identifiers was used for the TCRbeta library. TCRdb re-called the PCR reads with MiXCR, one entry per CDR3 protein. This sample yields about 58,000 distinct CDR3 sequences, of which about 40% are seen a single time; roughly 98% belongs to the top ten. Sequenced material: PBMCs, mostly from graft donor cells, taken 360 days after TCRalphabeta/CD19-depleted stem cell transplant. The source is a male patient younger than 18 who had a stem cell transplant for acute lymphoblastic leukemia, so the T cells may come from the graft donor.

This chain links TRBV6-1 with TRBJ1-5; D ambiguous. V lost 6 bases, J lost 0 bases, and 15 bases lay in between. The CDR3 has 16 amino acids. The germline gives CDR1 MNHNS, CDR2 SASEGT. As DNA, the CDR3 is TGTGCCAGCAGGAGAGGGCCACCCTCTAGCAATCAGCCCCAGCATTTT. Its protein is CASRRGPPSSNQPQHF.

The V and J genes are TRBV28 and TRBJ2-5; possibly TRBD1 for D (5 bases). Germline CDR1 is MDHEN and CDR2 is SYDVKM. The CDR3 is 15 residues long. V shed 6 bases and J shed 1 base, with 15 bases lying between them. The CDR3 region is CASSPPWQGQETQYF. DNA for the CDR3: TGTGCCAGCAGCCCCCCCTGGCAGGGCCAAGAGACCCAGTACTTC. Looking up the rest from reference TRBV28 and TRBJ2-5 gives the full variable domain: DVKVTQSSRYLVKRTGEKVFLECVQDMDHENMFWYRQDPGLGLRLIYFSYDVKMKEKGDIPEGYSVSREKKERFSLILESASTNQTSMYLCASSPPWQGQETQYFGPGTRLLVL.

The rearrangement links TRBV20-1 to TRBJ2-7; D call uncertain. The CDR3 runs 13 residues. CDR1 and CDR2 from the germline V gene are DFQATT and SNEGSKA (reference sequence). Trimming removed 5 bases from V and 2 bases from J, with 13 bases in between. Written as DNA, the CDR3 is TGCAGTGCTCCATCCGACCACACCTACGAGCAGTACTTC. Translation gives CSAPSDHTYEQYF.

The rearrangement joins TRBV28 to TRBJ2-1, with TRBD2 matching 11 bases. The CDR3 is 17 amino acids. Trimming at V came to 5 bases and at J to 3 bases, leaving 9 bases not matched to a gene. Germline CDR1 and CDR2: MDHEN and SYDVKM. The CDR3 here is CASSPGASGRSYNEQFF. The CDR3 bases are TGTGCCAGCAGTCCGGGGGCTAGCGGGAGGAGCTACAATGAGCAGTTCTTC.

The chain recombines TRBV29-1 with TRBJ1-2, with TRBD1 identical over 8 bases. Germline V gene data show CDR1 as SQVTM and CDR2 as ANQGSEA. The CDR3 runs 13 residues. The V gene end was trimmed by 7 bases and the J gene end by 4 bases; junction bases not matched to a gene: 8. The CDR3 DNA sequence: TGCAGCGCTACACAGGGGGGGGGCTATGGCTACACCTTC. This encodes CSATQGGGYGYTF. The full variable domain, its missing parts supplied by reference TRBV29-1 and TRBJ1-2, is SAVISQKPSRDICQRGTSLTIQCQVDSQVTMMFWYRQQPGQSLTLIATANQGSEATYESGFVIDKFPISRPNLTFSTLTVSNMSPEDSSIYLCSATQGGGYGYTFGSGTRLTVV.

This clonotype came up a few times. This chain joins TRBV9 and TRBJ2-4, with 9 bases fitting TRBD2. V dropped 4 bases and J dropped 0; count of bases not matched to a gene: 5. The germline V gene has CDR1 SGDLS and CDR2 YYNGEE. The CDR3 consists of 16 residues. CDR3 DNA sequence: TGTGCCAGCAGCCCCCTAGCGGGACTAGCCAAAAACATTCAGTACTTC. The encoded protein is CASSPLAGLAKNIQYF.

V gene TRBV5-1 combines with J gene TRBJ2-5, with D maybe TRBD1 (6 bases). The V end lost 0 bases, the J end lost 5 bases, and 26 bases lay between the germline ends. CDR1 is SGHRS, CDR2 YFSETQ, per germline. This CDR3 has 19 residues. The CDR3: CASSLEEPPSRGASETQYF. DNA of the CDR3: TGCGCCAGCAGCTTGGAGGAGCCGCCCTCCAGGGGCGCATCCGAGACCCAGTACTTC.

This CDR3 is CASSSHTGNPYEQYF. As DNA, the CDR3 is TGTGCCAGCAGCTCACATACAGGGAACCCATACGAGCAGTACTTC. The gene calls are TRBV6-1 and TRBJ2-7, with a weak D call TRBD1 (6 bases). Germline V gene data show CDR1 as MNHNS and CDR2 as SASEGT. The CDR3 totals 15 residues. V was cut by 6 bases and J by 4 bases, with 19 bases left in between.

The V and J genes are TRBV7-9 and TRBJ1-1; unclear D gene. The CDR3 extends over 13 amino acids. With 5 bases removed from V and 3 bases from J, the gap between germline ends came to 10 bases. CDR1 is SEHNR, CDR2 FQNEAQ, per germline (reference sequence). Here the CDR3 reads CASSPFLDTEAFF. Written as DNA, the CDR3 is TGTGCCAGCAGCCCCTTCCTAGACACTGAAGCTTTCTTT.

The genes are TRBV6-5 and TRBJ1-2; TRBD1 might be the D (6 bases). This CDR3 region has 15 residues. Trimming took 4 bases from V and 3 from J, leaving 15 bases between them. Germline lookup yields CDR1 MNHEY and CDR2 SVGAGI. The CDR3 DNA reads TGTGCCAGCAGTTCAAACAGGGTGGAGGACTATGGCTACACCTTC. Amino acids: CASSSNRVEDYGYTF.

The genes are TRBV7-9 and TRBJ2-2; D perhaps matches TRBD2 (5 bases). Germline CDR1 is SEHNR and CDR2 is FQNEAQ (reference sequence). The CDR3 length is 15 residues. The V gene lost 7 bases and the J gene lost 5 bases, with 17 bases spanning the gap. Here the CDR3 DNA reads TGTGCCAGCAACCCCCTCGAGGGAGATACCGGGGAGCTGTTTTTT. Residues: CASNPLEGDTGELFF.

Written as DNA, the CDR3 is TGTGCCAGCTCACCAACGGCGGGAGCTTACTACAATGAGCAGTTCTTC. It translates to CASSPTAGAYYNEQFF. The rearrangement uses TRBV18 and TRBJ2-1, with 7 bases matching TRBD2. CDR3 size: 16 residues. CDR1 and CDR2 (germline): KGHSH, LQKENI. V was clipped by 2 bases and J by 3 bases; unmatched bases: 7.

The rearrangement joins TRBV29-1 to TRBJ1-4, with D possibly TRBD1 on 5 matching bases. This CDR3 contains 13 residues. V lost 2 bases and J lost 8, with 12 bases in between. The germline CDR1 and CDR2 sequences are SQVTM and ANQGSEA. In nucleotides, the CDR3 is TGCAGCGTTGAAATGGCAGGGAGAGAAAAACTGTTTTTT. This translates into CSVEMAGREKLFF.

In its sample, this clonotype was seen once. The rearrangement joins TRBV10-3 to TRBJ2-1, with D possibly TRBD2 on 5 matching bases. With 7 bases removed from V and 1 base from J, the gap between germline ends came to 8 bases. The CDR3 extends over 13 amino acids. Germline V gene lookup returns CDR1 ENHRY and CDR2 SYGVKD. The CDR3 nucleotides are TGTGCCATCAAAGCGGATTCCTACAATGAGCAGTTCTTC. Translation: CAIKADSYNEQFF.

This clonotype was recorded a few times. The chain's CDR3 is CASRGTRYEQFF. The CDR3 DNA follows: TGTGCCAGCAGGGGGACTAGATACGAGCAGTTCTTC. This chain uses TRBV12-3 or TRBV12-4 with TRBJ2-1; 8 bases are a match to TRBD2. This CDR3 spans 12 amino acids. The trim removed 6 bases at V and 10 bases at J, leaving 5 bases unmatched.

The rearrangement joins TRBV25-1 to TRBJ2-3; D is perhaps TRBD2 (6 bases). The V gene's germline CDR1 is MGHDK and CDR2 SYGVNS. There are 14 residues in the CDR3. The V end was cut by 5 bases, the J end by 10 bases, with 19 bases between. Here the CDR3 reads CASSIRTRDFPQYF. For the CDR3, the DNA is TGTGCCAGCAGTATTCGGACCCGGGACTTTCCGCAGTATTTT.

The chain joins TRBV12-3 or TRBV12-4 to TRBJ2-1; 12 bases align to TRBD2. The ends lost 1 base at V and 10 bases at J; junction bases unmatched: 8. There are 16 residues in the CDR3. CDR3 loop: CASSLGTSGRRGEQFF. The CDR3 DNA follows: TGTGCCAGCAGTTTAGGCACTAGCGGGAGGCGGGGGGAGCAGTTCTTC.

This chain links TRBV28 with TRBJ2-7; 7 bases are shared with TRBD1. CDR1 is MDHEN, CDR2 SYDVKM, per germline. CDR3 length: 14 amino acids. Germline trimming cut 6 bases from V and 2 bases from J; bases unmatched to any gene: 7. The CDR3 DNA reads TGTGCCAGCAGGACAGGGAAGAGTGCCTACGAGCAGTACTTC. This sequence encodes CASRTGKSAYEQYF.

This clonotype was seen only a few times. The V and J genes are TRBV29-1 and TRBJ1-5; 8 bases map to TRBD1. With 4 bases clipped from V and 7 bases from J, the junction kept 6 bases outside the gene matches. This CDR3 comprises 13 residues. CDR1 and CDR2 from the germline V gene are SQVTM and ANQGSEA. The CDR3 loop reads CSVAQTGEQPQHF. Written as DNA, the CDR3 is TGCAGCGTTGCCCAGACAGGGGAGCAGCCCCAGCATTTT.

This sequence joins TRBV24-1 and TRBJ2-1, with 7 bases matching TRBD2. The V gene's germline CDR1 is KGHDR and CDR2 SFDVKD. Unmatched junction bases numbered 12, after V lost 4 bases and J lost 4 bases. This CDR3 contains 17 residues. CDR3: CATSDPGGGKSYNEQFF. The CDR3 nucleotides are TGTGCCACCAGTGACCCTGGGGGAGGGAAAAGTTACAATGAGCAGTTCTTC.